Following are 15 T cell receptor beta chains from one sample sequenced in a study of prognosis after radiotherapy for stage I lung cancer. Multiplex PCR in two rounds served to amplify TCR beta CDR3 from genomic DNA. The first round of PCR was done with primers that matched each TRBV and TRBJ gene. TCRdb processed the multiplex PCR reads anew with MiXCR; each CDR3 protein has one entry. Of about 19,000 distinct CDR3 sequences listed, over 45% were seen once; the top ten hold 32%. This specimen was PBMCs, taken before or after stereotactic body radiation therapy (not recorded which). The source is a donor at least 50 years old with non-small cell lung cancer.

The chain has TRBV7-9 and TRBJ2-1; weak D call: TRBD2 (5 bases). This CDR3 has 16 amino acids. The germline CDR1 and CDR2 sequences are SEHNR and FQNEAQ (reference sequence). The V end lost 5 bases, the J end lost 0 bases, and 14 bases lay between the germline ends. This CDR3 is CASSVTTTPSYNEQFF. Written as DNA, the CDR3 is TGTGCCAGCAGCGTCACGACTACTCCCTCCTACAATGAGCAGTTCTTC.

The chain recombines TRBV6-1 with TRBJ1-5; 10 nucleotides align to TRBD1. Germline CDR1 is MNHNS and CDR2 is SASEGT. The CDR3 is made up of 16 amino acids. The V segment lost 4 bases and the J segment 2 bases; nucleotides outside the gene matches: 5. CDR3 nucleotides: TGTGCCAGCAGTGTCGGGACAGGGGTAGGCAATCAGCCCCAGCATTTT. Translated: CASSVGTGVGNQPQHF.

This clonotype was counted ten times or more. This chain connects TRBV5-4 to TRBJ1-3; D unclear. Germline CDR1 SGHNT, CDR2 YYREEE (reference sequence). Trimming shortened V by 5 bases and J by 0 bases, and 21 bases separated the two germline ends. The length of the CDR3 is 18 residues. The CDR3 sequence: CASSSDAPGHSSGNTIYF. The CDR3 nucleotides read TGTGCCAGCAGTTCGGACGCCCCCGGCCACAGCTCTGGAAACACCATATATTTT. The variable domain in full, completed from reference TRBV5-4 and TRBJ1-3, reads ETGVTQSPTHLIKTRGQQVTLRCSSQSGHNTVSWYQQALGQGPQFIFQYYREEENGRGNFPPRFSGLQFPNYSSELNVNALELDDSALYLCASSSDAPGHSSGNTIYFGEGSWLTVV.

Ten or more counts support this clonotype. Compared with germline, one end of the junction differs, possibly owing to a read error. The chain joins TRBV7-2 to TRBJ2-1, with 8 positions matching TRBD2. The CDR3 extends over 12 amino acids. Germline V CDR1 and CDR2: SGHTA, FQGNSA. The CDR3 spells CASSMRSGRGIF. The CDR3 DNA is TGTGCCAGCAGCATGAGGAGCGGGAGAGGGATCTTC.

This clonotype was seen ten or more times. The CDR3, as DNA: TGTGCCAGCCGAAGAGGGGGACAACAAGAGACCCAGTACTTC. Amino acids: CASRRGGQQETQYF. This sequence joins TRBV27 and TRBJ2-5, with D possibly being TRBD1 (6 bases). V was clipped by 8 bases and J by 2 bases, with 15 bases between them. The CDR3 totals 14 residues. Germline-derived CDR1 and CDR2 are MNHEY and SMNVEV (reference sequence).

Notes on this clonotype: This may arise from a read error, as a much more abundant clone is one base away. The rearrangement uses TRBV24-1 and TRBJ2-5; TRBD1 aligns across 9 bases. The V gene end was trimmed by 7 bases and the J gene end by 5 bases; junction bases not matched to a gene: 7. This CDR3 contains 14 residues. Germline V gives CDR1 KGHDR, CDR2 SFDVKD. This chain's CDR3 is CATRRTGAGETQYF. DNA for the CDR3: TGTGCCACCAGACGGACAGGGGCGGGGGAGACCCAGTACTTC.

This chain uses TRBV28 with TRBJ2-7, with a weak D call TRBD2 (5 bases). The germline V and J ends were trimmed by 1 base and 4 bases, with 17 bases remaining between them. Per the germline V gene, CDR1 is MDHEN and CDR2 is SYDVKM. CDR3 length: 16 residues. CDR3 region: CASSLSLERGPYEQYF. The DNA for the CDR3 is TGTGCCAGCAGTTTATCTCTAGAGAGAGGGCCGTACGAGCAGTACTTC. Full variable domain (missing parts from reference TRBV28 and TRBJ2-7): DVKVTQSSRYLVKRTGEKVFLECVQDMDHENMFWYRQDPGLGLRLIYFSYDVKMKEKGDIPEGYSVSREKKERFSLILESASTNQTSMYLCASSLSLERGPYEQYFGPGTRLTVT.

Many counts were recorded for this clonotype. The CDR3 reads CSATGVSDTQYF. In DNA form, the CDR3 reads TGCAGTGCGACAGGGGTGTCAGATACGCAGTATTTT. The rearrangement joins TRBV20-1 to TRBJ2-3; 8 bases fit TRBD1. There are 12 residues in the CDR3. Germline V gene data show CDR1 as DFQATT and CDR2 as SNEGSKA (reference sequence). V dropped 6 bases and J dropped 4; count of bases not matched to a gene: 3.

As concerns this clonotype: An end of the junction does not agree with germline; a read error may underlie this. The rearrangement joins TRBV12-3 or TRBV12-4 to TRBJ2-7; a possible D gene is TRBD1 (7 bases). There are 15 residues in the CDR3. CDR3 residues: CASSAGTAGFYEHYF. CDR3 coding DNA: TGTGCCAGCAGTGCAGGGACAGCGGGTTTCTACGAGCATTACTTC.

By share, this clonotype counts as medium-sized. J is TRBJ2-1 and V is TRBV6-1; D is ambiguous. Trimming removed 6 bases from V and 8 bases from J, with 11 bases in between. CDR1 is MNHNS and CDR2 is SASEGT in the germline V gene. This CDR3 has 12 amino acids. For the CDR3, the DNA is TGTGCCAGCAGCGGTTATAACTATGAGCAGTTCTTC. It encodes CASSGYNYEQFF.

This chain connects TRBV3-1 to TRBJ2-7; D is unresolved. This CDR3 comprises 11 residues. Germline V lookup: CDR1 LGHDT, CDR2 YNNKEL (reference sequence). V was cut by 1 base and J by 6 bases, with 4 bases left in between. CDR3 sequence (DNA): TGTGCCAGCAGCCAAGTCAGCGAGCAGTACTTC. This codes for CASSQVSEQYF.

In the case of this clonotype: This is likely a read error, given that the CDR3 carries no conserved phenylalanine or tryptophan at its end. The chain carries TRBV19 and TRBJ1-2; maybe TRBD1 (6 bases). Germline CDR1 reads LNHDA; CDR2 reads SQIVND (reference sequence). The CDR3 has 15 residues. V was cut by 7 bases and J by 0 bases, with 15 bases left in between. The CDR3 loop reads CASIPGQYPNYGYTL. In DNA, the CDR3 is TGTGCCAGTATACCTGGACAGTACCCTAACTATGGCTACACCCTC.

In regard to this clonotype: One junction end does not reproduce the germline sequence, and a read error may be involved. The CDR3 coding sequence is TGTGCCACCAGCGGAGATGGGACAGGTTCTAACTATGGCTACACCTTC. Its translation is CATSGDGTGSNYGYTF. V is TRBV15 and J is TRBJ1-2; 8 bases are shared with TRBD1. The CDR3 sequence is 16 residues long. The germline gives CDR1 LNHNV, CDR2 YYDKDF (reference sequence).

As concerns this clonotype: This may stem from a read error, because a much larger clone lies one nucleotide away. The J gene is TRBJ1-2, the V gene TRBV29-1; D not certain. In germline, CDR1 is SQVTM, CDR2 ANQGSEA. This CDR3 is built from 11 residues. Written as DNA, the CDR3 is TGCAGCGCTGAATCTCACGGTTACTACACCTTC. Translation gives CSAESHGYYTF.

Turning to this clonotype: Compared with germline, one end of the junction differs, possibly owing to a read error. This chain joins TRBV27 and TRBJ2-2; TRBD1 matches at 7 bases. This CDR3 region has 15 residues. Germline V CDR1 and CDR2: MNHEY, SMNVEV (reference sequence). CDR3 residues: CANSRQGVKTGELFF. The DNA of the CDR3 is TGTGCCAACAGTCGTCAGGGGGTGAAAACCGGGGAGCTGTTTTTT.